This T cell receptor beta chain was identified during a study of blood T cell repertoires in COVID-19. Study information: Some COVID-19 samples were acute and others convalescent; all came from the United States, Italy and Spain. In each case, the material was cDNA or gDNA derived from T cells, B-cell-depleted T cells, or PBMCs.

V lost 3 bases to trimming and J lost 1 base, with 6 bases between them. CDR3 length equals 13 residues. The V gene's germline CDR1 is KGHSH and CDR2 LQKENI. Per the original data handling: Quantification of nucleated cells was approximated via reference gene primer amplification. Only in-frame clones appear in the TCRdb table, and some are missing; sequencing was by immunoSEQ multiplex PCR. Clonal size and the V and J genes are those of that table, whereas D and trimming came from the DNA. The repertoire includes some 50,000 clones, around 83% of them detected once, and around 6.1% sits in the top ten. Notes on this clone: Other DNA variants within this sample encode the same CDR3.

The clonotype comes from a woman of 80 years or more with acute or convalescent COVID-19. Sequencing used peripheral blood. This sequence joins TRBV18 and TRBJ1-1; D uncertain. CDR3 sequence reads: CASSPTGNTEAFF. The CDR3 region has the DNA TGTGCCAGCTCACCTACCGGGAACACTGAAGCTTTCTTT.